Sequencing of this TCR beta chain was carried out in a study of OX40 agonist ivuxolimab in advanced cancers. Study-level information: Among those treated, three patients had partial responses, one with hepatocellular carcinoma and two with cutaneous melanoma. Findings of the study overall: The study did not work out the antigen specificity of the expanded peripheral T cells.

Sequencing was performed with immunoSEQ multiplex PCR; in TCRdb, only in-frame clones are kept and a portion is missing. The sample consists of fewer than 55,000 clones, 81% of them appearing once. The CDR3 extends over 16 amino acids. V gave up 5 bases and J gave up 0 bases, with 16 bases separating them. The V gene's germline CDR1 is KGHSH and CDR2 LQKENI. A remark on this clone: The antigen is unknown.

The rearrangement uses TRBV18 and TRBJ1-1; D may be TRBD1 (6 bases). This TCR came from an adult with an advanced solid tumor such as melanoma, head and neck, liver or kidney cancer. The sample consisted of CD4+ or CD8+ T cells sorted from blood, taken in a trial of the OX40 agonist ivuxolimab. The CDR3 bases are TGTGCCAGCTCAGTCGGGGGCGGGGGAATGAACACTGAAGCTTTCTTT. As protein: CASSVGGGGMNTEAFF.